This T cell receptor beta chain was captured by sequencing in a study of shared clonotypes between healthy human individuals. As concerns this clone: Its antigen is unidentified.

The germline CDR1 and CDR2 sequences are SQVTM and ANQGSEA. The CDR3 has 13 amino acids. The ends were cut back, 4 bases at V and 4 bases at J, with 14 bases in the middle. In the source study's methods: ImmunoSEQ sequences covered only the junction and lacked quality scores; filtering therefore differed. Produced via immunoSEQ multiplex PCR; TCRdb's table is partial and in-frame only. The V and J calls and clone size were taken over from that table, and D and trimming were inferred from the DNA. The sample includes millions of clones, 93% of them seen just once. Study-wide results and caveats: Rarefaction showed that sequencing of sorted subsets was incomplete (despite large depth).

The chain uses TRBV29-1 and TRBJ2-7; D possibly uses TRBD1 or TRBD2 (6 bases each). Sequencing input: naive CD4+ T cells from PBMCs. Subset meaning: CD45RA+ positively selected. This TCR came from a man aged 18 to 29 in good health. Some clones in this sample may be carry-over from other donors' samples. CDR3 protein: CSVVGGGSYEQYF. In DNA form, the CDR3 reads TGCAGCGTTGTCGGGGGCGGATCTTACGAGCAGTACTTC.